This T cell receptor (beta chain) was retrieved from a study of spatial heterogeneity in lung cancer. Study as a whole: Averaged across combinations, each unique TCR and UMI pairing appeared more than ten times in raw reads, which were uncorrected.

Notes on this clonotype: No antigen is known for it.

General study points: Ubiquitous expanded tumor TCRs appeared in blood more at resection than follow-up.

Each TCR cDNA molecule bore a unique molecular identifier. MiXCR, run by TCRdb on the 5' RACE reads, gives a single entry per CDR3 protein. The sample records approximately 52,000 distinct CDR3 sequences, roughly 5.2% being singletons. Time point of the sample: sample taken at primary tumor resection. The study sequenced unsorted whole RNA from tumor, nontumor lung or frozen PBMC. The approximately 79 donors had untreated early-stage non-small cell lung cancer. The sample in question was PBMCs, obtained at surgery. The source of this sequence is a male donor with early-stage non-small cell lung cancer.

The CDR3 DNA sequence: TGTGCCAGCAGTGAGCCGGTGCGCGGCTACACCTTC. This translates into CASSEPVRGYTF. The chain carries TRBV12-3 or TRBV12-4 and TRBJ1-2; D gene ambiguous. This CDR3 spans 12 amino acids. V was cut by 5 bases and J by 8 bases, with 12 bases left in between.